The 2 T cell receptor beta chains listed next were all sequenced from one sample in a study of T cell repertoires in cytomegalovirus infection. TCRdb independently ran MiXCR on the reads; one entry per CDR3 protein. Seen here are about 320,000 distinct CDR3 sequences, roughly 9.5% observed once, and the top ten hold roughly 4%. The sample taken for sequencing was PBMCs. All receptors come from a human donor in good health (CMV status not recorded). Some clones in this sample may be carry-over from other donors' samples.

This clonotype was picked up a small number of times. CDR3 sequence (DNA): TGTGCCAGCAGCATCCGGGACAGGGAGGAAAAACTGTTTTTT. Translating gives CASSIRDREEKLFF. The chain recombines TRBV7-9 with TRBJ1-4; 9 bases are shared with TRBD1. The length of the CDR3 is 14 residues. V was pared by 5 bases and J by 8 bases, with 6 bases of the junction left unmatched. The germline V gene encodes CDR1 SEHNR and CDR2 FQNEAQ (reference sequence).

This clonotype came up a few times. V usage is TRBV4-3 and J usage is TRBJ1-2, with a tentative D call TRBD1 (5 bases). Germline loops: CDR1 LGHNA, CDR2 YSLEER. CDR3 length equals 15 residues. Deletions cut 0 bases from V and 4 bases from J, with 12 bases between. This CDR3 reads CASSQDRGEIYGYTF. DNA of the CDR3: TGCGCCAGCAGCCAAGATCGGGGGGAGATCTATGGCTACACCTTC.